Listed below are T cell receptor beta chains from one sample, sequenced in a study of shared clonotypes between healthy human individuals. Sequencing was performed with immunoSEQ multiplex PCR; in TCRdb, only in-frame clones are kept and a portion is missing. The sample holds approximately 1,000,000 clones, 75% to 85% seen once. Sequencing was done on a sample of memory CD4+ T cells from PBMCs. These receptors were obtained from a man aged 18-30 years in good health. Some clones in this sample may be carry-over from other donors' samples. Each CDR3 is given with its conserved first and last residue. The D gene is left open where the match is weak. Some rows have no size entry. The others give once, few or many, or a class for an expanded clone.

abundance	d_gene	v_gene	j_gene	CDR3aa	CDR3nt
-	TRBD1	TRBV27	TRBJ1-5	CASSSGTGRNQPQHF	TGTGCCAGCAGTTCAGGGACAGGGCGAAATCAGCCCCAGCATTTT
-	-	TRBV28	TRBJ1-1	CASSLNFGRRGATEAFF	TGTGCCAGCAGTTTGAATTTCGGGCGTCGGGGGGCGACTGAAGCTTTCTTT
-	-	TRBV4-3	TRBJ2-7	CASSQAPSTEYEQYF	TGCGCCAGCAGCCAAGCACCCTCTACGGAATACGAGCAGTACTTC
-	-	TRBV5-1	TRBJ2-2	CASSLVLSGLNTGELFF	TGCGCCAGCAGCTTGGTACTTAGCGGACTGAACACCGGGGAGCTGTTTTTT
-	-	TRBV30	TRBJ1-5	CAWSGGILGNQPQHF	TGTGCCTGGAGTGGAGGGATTCTTGGCAATCAGCCCCAGCATTTT
-	-	TRBV11-2	TRBJ2-7	CASSLPSAIYEQYF	TGTGCCAGCAGCTTACCTAGCGCGATCTACGAGCAGTACTTC
few	-	TRBV10-3	TRBJ1-3	CAISRDRLGGGNTIYF	TGTGCCATCAGCCGCGACAGGCTGGGCGGCGGAAACACCATATATTTT
many	-	TRBV5-1	TRBJ1-1	CASRTDSYTEAFF	TGCGCCAGTAGAACTGACAGTTACACTGAAGCTTTCTTT
-	TRBD1	TRBV5-1	TRBJ1-4	CASSVTSGGLNEKLFF	TGCGCCAGCAGCGTAACGTCAGGGGGCCTTAATGAAAAACTGTTTTTT
once	-	TRBV21-1	TRBJ2-7	CASRPSGQLGSWGEQYF	TGTGCCAGCAGACCCTCAGGACAATTGGGGAGTTGGGGGGAGCAGTACTTC
once	-	TRBV28	TRBJ1-4	CASSPSKAPNEKLFF	TGTGCCAGCAGTCCTAGTAAGGCCCCTAATGAAAAACTGTTTTTT
-	TRBD1	TRBV6-1	TRBJ1-2	CASSGRTGGYGYTF	TGTGCCAGCAGTGGTCGGACAGGGGGCTATGGCTACACCTTC
once	TRBD2	TRBV5-1	TRBJ2-1	CASSLRTSGGYDEQFF	TGCGCCAGCAGCTTGAGGACTAGCGGTGGTTACGATGAGCAGTTCTTC
-	-	TRBV2	TRBJ1-1	CASSRTGTEAFF	TGTGCCAGCAGTCGAACGGGTACTGAAGCTTTCTTT
-	TRBD2	TRBV10-1	TRBJ2-1	CASSESWGGNEQFF	TGCGCCAGCAGTGAGTCGTGGGGGGGCAATGAGCAGTTCTTC
-	-	TRBV5-1	TRBJ2-2	CASSLLSGNTGELFF	TGCGCCAGCAGCTTGCTTTCGGGGAACACCGGGGAGCTGTTTTTT
few	-	TRBV15	TRBJ1-3	CATSRKGNHWDTIYF	TGTGCCACCAGCAGGAAGGGCAACCACTGGGACACCATATATTTT
-	TRBD2	TRBV4-1	TRBJ2-1	CASSPRLAGDYNEQFF	TGCGCCAGCAGCCCGAGACTAGCGGGGGACTACAATGAGCAGTTCTTC
few	-	TRBV6-5	TRBJ2-5	CASRGWGETQYF	TGTGCCAGCCGAGGTTGGGGGGAGACCCAGTACTTC
-	-	TRBV29-1	TRBJ1-2	CSVEQAGYGYGYTF	TGCAGCGTTGAACAGGCAGGATATGGCTATGGCTACACCTTC
-	-	TRBV5-4	TRBJ2-3	CASSPRSGHITDTQYF	TGTGCCAGCAGCCCGAGAAGTGGGCACATCACAGATACGCAGTATTTT
-	TRBD1	TRBV28	TRBJ2-7	CASSRPGQGYEQYF	TGTGCCAGCAGCCGCCCGGGACAGGGCTACGAGCAGTACTTC
few	-	TRBV6-5	TRBJ1-5	CAREGGNQPQHF	TGTGCCAGGGAGGGGGGCAATCAGCCCCAGCATTTT
-	TRBD2	TRBV27	TRBJ2-3	CASSSSGRANTDTQYF	TGTGCCAGCAGTTCTAGCGGGAGGGCCAACACAGATACGCAGTATTTT
-	TRBD1	TRBV7-2	TRBJ2-7	CASSLSGTETYEQYF	TGTGCCAGCAGCTTAAGTGGGACAGAAACCTACGAGCAGTACTTC
-	-	TRBV6-1	TRBJ2-6	CASFRYNVLTF	TGTGCCAGCTTTCGATACAACGTCCTGACTTTC
-	TRBD1	TRBV6-6	TRBJ1-3	CASSIRGVSGNTIYF	TGTGCCAGCAGCATCAGGGGGGTCTCTGGAAACACCATATATTTT
-	-	TRBV2	TRBJ1-1	CASSRETVGGKNTEAFF	TGTGCCAGCAGTAGGGAAACTGTGGGGGGAAAGAACACTGAAGCTTTCTTT
-	-	TRBV9	TRBJ2-1	CASSVVAPGSYNEQFF	TGTGCCAGCAGCGTAGTGGCCCCGGGTTCCTACAATGAGCAGTTCTTC
-	TRBD1	TRBV19	TRBJ1-4	CASSSGQGFNEKLFF	TGTGCCAGTAGTTCTGGACAGGGCTTTAATGAAAAACTGTTTTTT
once	TRBD1	TRBV5-8	TRBJ2-5	CASSQAGTEETQYF	TGTGCCAGCAGCCAAGCCGGGACAGAAGAGACCCAGTACTTC
-	TRBD2	TRBV30	TRBJ2-5	CACHLNTSGETQYF	TGTGCCTGTCACCTTAACACTAGCGGAGAGACCCAGTACTTC
once	TRBD2	TRBV4-2	TRBJ2-7	CASSPLQREISYEQYF	TGTGCCAGCAGCCCCTTGCAGCGGGAGATCTCCTACGAGCAGTACTTC
-	TRBD1	TRBV28	TRBJ2-5	CASSSQGVGEQETQYF	TGTGCCAGCAGTTCCCAGGGGGTAGGGGAGCAAGAGACCCAGTACTTC
few	-	TRBV10-2	TRBJ1-3	CASRDLSGNTIYF	TGCGCCAGCCGGGACCTCTCTGGAAACACCATATATTTT
-	-	TRBV28	TRBJ1-2	CASSFGMNYGYTF	TGTGCCAGCAGTTTCGGTATGAACTATGGCTACACCTTC
many	-	TRBV10-3	TRBJ1-2	CAISDSFYGYTF	TGTGCCATCAGCGACAGCTTCTATGGCTACACCTTC
-	TRBD2	TRBV5-1	TRBJ2-1	CASSRGLAGVNEQFF	TGCGCCAGCAGCAGGGGACTAGCGGGAGTCAATGAGCAGTTCTTC
-	-	TRBV14	TRBJ1-2	CASSQAPGRNYGYTF	TGTGCCAGCAGCCAAGCCCCAGGCAGAAACTATGGCTACACCTTC
-	TRBD2	TRBV5-1	TRBJ2-3	CASSLGVSGRAQGDTQYF	TGCGCCAGCAGCTTGGGTGTTAGCGGGAGGGCCCAGGGAGATACGCAGTATTTT
many	-	TRBV5-1	TRBJ1-1	CASSRGQISMNTEAFF	TGCGCCAGCAGCCGCGGACAGATTAGCATGAACACTGAAGCTTTCTTT
-	TRBD1	TRBV11-2	TRBJ1-1	CASSFYRGVNTEAFF	TGTGCCAGCAGCTTTTACAGGGGGGTGAACACTGAAGCTTTCTTT
few	TRBD1	TRBV19	TRBJ1-3	CASRTGGKDGNTIYF	TGTGCCAGCAGAACAGGGGGTAAAGACGGAAACACCATATATTTT
-	-	TRBV7-2	TRBJ2-7	CASSSQGTVYEQYF	TGTGCCAGCAGCTCCCAAGGGACTGTCTACGAGCAGTACTTC
-	TRBD1	TRBV7-2	TRBJ1-2	CASSSGQNTIDGYTF	TGTGCCAGCAGCTCGGGACAGAATACAATAGATGGCTACACCTTC
-	TRBD1	TRBV4-2	TRBJ1-3	CASSQDRDRVRNTIYF	TGTGCCAGCAGCCAAGATCGGGACAGGGTACGAAACACCATATATTTT